A single sample is the source of the 3 T cell receptor beta chains below, sequenced in a study of T cell changes during pregnancy in multiple sclerosis. Sequencing was performed with immunoSEQ multiplex PCR; in TCRdb, only in-frame clones are kept and a portion is missing. The sample shows some 120,000 clones, around 93% of them seen only once. Specimen: peripheral blood, collected before pregnancy. These TCRs come from a female donor with multiple sclerosis, enrolled in a pregnancy study.

This clone has only one observation. This sequence joins TRBV5-1 and TRBJ2-2; the match to TRBD2 covers 7 bases. The ends lost 8 bases at V and 4 bases at J; junction bases unmatched: 5. Germline assignment: CDR1 SGHRS and CDR2 YFSETQ. This CDR3 region has 13 residues. This CDR3 is CASNPGGTGELFF. The CDR3 nucleotides are TGCGCCAGTAACCCGGGGGGCACCGGGGAGCTGTTTTTT.

This chain uses TRBV6-1 with TRBJ2-1; tentative D call: TRBD2 (5 bases). V lost 8 bases and J lost 4, with 15 bases in between. The CDR3 spans 14 residues. The germline gives CDR1 MNHNS, CDR2 SASEGT. CDR3 sequence reads: CASSRVGVYNEQFF. DNA of the CDR3: TGTGCCAGCTCGAGGGTGGGCGTTTACAATGAGCAGTTCTTC.

The chain is built from TRBV5-1 and TRBJ2-1; 11 bases agree with TRBD2. The CDR3 is 18 amino acids. The ends lost 7 bases at V and 4 bases at J; junction bases unmatched: 16. Per germline, CDR1 SGHRS and CDR2 YFSETQ. The CDR3 DNA follows: TGCGCCAGCCGAACACTCCTCTCCGGGACTAGCGGATACAATGAGCAGTTCTTC. Amino acid sequence: CASRTLLSGTSGYNEQFF.